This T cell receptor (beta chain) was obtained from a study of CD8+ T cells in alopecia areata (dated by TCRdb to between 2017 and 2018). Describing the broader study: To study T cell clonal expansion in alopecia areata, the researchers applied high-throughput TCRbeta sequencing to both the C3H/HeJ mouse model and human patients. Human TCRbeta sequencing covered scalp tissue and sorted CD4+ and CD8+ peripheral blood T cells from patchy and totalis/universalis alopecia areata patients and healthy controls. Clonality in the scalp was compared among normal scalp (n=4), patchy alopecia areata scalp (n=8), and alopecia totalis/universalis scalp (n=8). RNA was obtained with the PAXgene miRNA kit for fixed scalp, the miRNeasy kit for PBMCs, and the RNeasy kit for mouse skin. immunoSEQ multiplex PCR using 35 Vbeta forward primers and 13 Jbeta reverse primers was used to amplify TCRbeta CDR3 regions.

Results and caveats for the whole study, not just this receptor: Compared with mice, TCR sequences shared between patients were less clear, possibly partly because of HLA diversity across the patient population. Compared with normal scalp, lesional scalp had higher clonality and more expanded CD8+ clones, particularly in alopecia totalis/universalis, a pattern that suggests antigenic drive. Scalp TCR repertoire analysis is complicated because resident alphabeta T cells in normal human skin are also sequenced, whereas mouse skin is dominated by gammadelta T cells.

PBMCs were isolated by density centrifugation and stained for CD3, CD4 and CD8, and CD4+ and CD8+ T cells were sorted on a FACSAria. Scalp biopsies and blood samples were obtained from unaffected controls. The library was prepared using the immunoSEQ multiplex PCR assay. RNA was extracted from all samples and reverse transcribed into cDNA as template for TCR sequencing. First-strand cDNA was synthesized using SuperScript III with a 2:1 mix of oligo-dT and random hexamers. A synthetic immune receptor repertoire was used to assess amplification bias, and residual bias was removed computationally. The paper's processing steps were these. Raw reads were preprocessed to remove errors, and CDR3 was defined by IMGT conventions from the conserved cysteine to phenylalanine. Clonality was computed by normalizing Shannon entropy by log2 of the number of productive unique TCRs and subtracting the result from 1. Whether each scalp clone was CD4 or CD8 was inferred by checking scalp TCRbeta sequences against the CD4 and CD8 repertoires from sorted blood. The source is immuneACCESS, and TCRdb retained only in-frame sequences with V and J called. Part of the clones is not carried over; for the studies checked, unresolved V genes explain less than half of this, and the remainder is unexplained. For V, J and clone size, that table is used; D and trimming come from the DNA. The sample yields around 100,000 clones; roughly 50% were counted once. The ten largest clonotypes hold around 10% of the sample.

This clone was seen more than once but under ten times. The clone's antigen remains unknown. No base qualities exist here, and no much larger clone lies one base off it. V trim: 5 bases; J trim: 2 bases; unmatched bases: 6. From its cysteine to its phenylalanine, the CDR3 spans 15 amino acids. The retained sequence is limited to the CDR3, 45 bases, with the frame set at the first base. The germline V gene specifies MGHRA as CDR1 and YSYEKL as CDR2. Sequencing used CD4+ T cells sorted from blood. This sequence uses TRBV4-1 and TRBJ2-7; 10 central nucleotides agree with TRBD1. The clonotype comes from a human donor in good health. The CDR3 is CASSARDRGTYEQYF. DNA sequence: TGCGCCAGCAGCGCGCGGGACAGGGGCACCTACGAGCAGTACTTC.